This T cell receptor (beta chain) stems from a study of T cells expressing NK-cell markers. Study at large: The sequencing cohort of eight donors included seven HCMV-seropositive individuals and one seronegative individual.

Generation of TCR beta cDNA was performed by 5'RACE template switching incorporating UMIs. With the 5' RACE reads reprocessed, TCRdb shows one record per CDR3 protein and no DNA. The sample data list 350,000 to 450,000 distinct CDR3 sequences. To note about this clonotype: Its cognate antigen is unknown.

Notes on the study in general: About 1.0-7.0% of CD8+ T cells in over five donors belonged to dominant NKG2C+ clonotypes. Dominance of the CD3+CD56-NKG2C+ fraction by these clonotypes also held in several donors.

This TCR derives from a man aged 18-70 years in good health. Input material: blood T cells: a sorted CD56 or NKG2C T cell subset, CD4+ or CD8+ T cells, or bulk PBMC T cells (not recorded which).

The CDR3 spells CSAEPGTKNFEQYF. The chain has TRBV20-1 and TRBJ2-7; TCRdb's assignment of TRBD2 cannot be checked, as there is no DNA. Per the germline V gene, CDR1 is DFQATT and CDR2 is SNEGSKA (reference sequence). The CDR3 spans 14 residues.